The sequence of this T cell receptor (beta chain) was determined in a study of blood T cell repertoires in COVID-19 (dated by TCRdb to about 2020). For context, the study as a whole: Samples covering the acute and convalescent phases of COVID-19 were provided by collaborators in the United States, Italy and Spain. Samples were obtained from the ongoing ImmuneRACE study (first 160 participants) and from over a thousand subjects provided by 6 global collaborators. The prospective study material was composed of cDNA or gDNA derived from T cells, B-cell-depleted T cells, or PBMCs. The dataset comprised deeply sampled blood TCRbeta repertoires from subjects exposed to, actively infected with, or recovered from COVID-19. Sample metadata almost always included a de-identified subject ID, COVID-19 status, age in years and sex. The repertoires were made available in a free public database intended to serve as a resource for research on the immune response to SARS-CoV-2. Where HLA class I and class II types were available, the types were taken from metadata supplied by the sample provider, not from assay-based typing.

Participants in the prospective study were enrolled through a virtual design, were aged about 18 to 100 years, and lived in about 25 United States geographic areas. In the prospective study, participants were assigned to cohorts based on the clinical history participants reported in a screening survey and a study questionnaire. Recovered participants in ImmuneRACE Cohort 3 were defined as having two consecutive negative NP/OP PCR tests, clearance from a healthcare professional, or resolution of symptoms. Each participant in the prospective study had whole blood, serum and a nasopharyngeal or oropharyngeal swab collected by mobile phlebotomists. Prospective study participants could optionally give additional blood draws and questionnaires over an approximately 2-month period. Before DNA extraction, blood samples from the prospective study were shipped at room temperature or frozen. Beyond this particular receptor, the publication reports: How much clinical and demographic metadata was included differed by source and by participant, and the metadata was provided uncurated.

Details on this clone: Its antigen is still unknown. Base quality data are lacking; no much larger clone is found one base away.

TCRbeta CDR3 regions were amplified from genomic DNA using the immunoSEQ Assay, a bias-controlled multiplex PCR. In the original analysis: Nucleated cell counts per sample were estimated from amplification of reference gene primers within the assay. To quantify the absolute abundance of each unique TCRbeta CDR3 rearrangement, sequence reads were collapsed and filtered. For each sample, productive Simpson clonality was calculated as the square root of Simpson's diversity index across productive rearrangements. Imported from immuneACCESS, the table was reduced by TCRdb to in-frame sequences with V and J called. These copies leave out some clones; in studies compared against another copy, an unresolved V gene accounts for under half, and the cause of the remainder is not known. That table furnishes V, J and clone size, whereas the DNA furnished D and trimming. The table for this sample lists roughly 190,000 clones; 87% of them were counted only once. Of the sample, approximately 2% falls within the top ten clones.

Sequenced input: PBMCs or T cells enriched from blood (not recorded which). This TCR was sampled from a woman aged 25 to 39 who had recovered from COVID-19.

The DNA sequence is as follows: TGTGCCAGCAGATATCAGGGGGCTTTGGGCTACACCTTC. This is translated as CASRYQGALGYTF. The sequence joins TRBV27 to TRBJ1-2, with 8 junctional bases fitting TRBD1. The junction shows trimming of 6 bases on V and 8 bases on J, and the gene matches do not reach 8 bases of it. The germline V gene (reference sequence) specifies MNHEY as CDR1 and SMNVEV as CDR2. Inclusive of the bounding cysteine and phenylalanine, the CDR3 is 13 residues long. The CDR3 DNA has 39 bases and is translated from base 1.